These 28 T cell receptor beta chains share one sample of origin, sequenced in a study of shared clonotypes between healthy human individuals. Profiling relied on immunoSEQ multiplex PCR, and the TCRdb table lists in-frame clones only, not all of them. The data show roughly 760,000 clones, with approximately 74% seen just once and around 1.6% held by the top ten. Specimen: memory CD4+ T cells sorted from blood. Subset noted: CD45RA-negative fraction. The receptors were sampled from a woman in her twenties or thirties in good health.

The chain joins TRBV5-4 to TRBJ2-5, with 11 bases that match TRBD2. The junction had 6 bases not matched to a gene; V was cut back by 4 bases and J by 1 base. Germline lookup yields CDR1 SGHNT and CDR2 YYREEE (reference sequence). The CDR3 totals 16 residues. The DNA for the CDR3 is TGTGCCAGCAGCCCGAGGACTAGCGGGTCCCAAGAGACCCAGTACTTC. Its protein product is CASSPRTSGSQETQYF.

The chain recombines TRBV15 with TRBJ2-7; 11 bases fit TRBD2. The V gene end was trimmed by 8 bases and the J gene end by 7 bases; junction bases not matched to a gene: 7. Per the germline V gene, CDR1 is LNHNV and CDR2 is YYDKDF (reference sequence). The CDR3 totals 13 residues. CDR3 nucleotide sequence: TGTGCCACCTCCACTAGCGGGAGAGGGGAGCAGTACTTC. It codes for CATSTSGRGEQYF.

The chain joins TRBV18 to TRBJ2-7; D might be TRBD1 (5 bases). The CDR3 is 14 amino acids. Deletions cut 3 bases from V and 1 base from J, with 10 bases between. Germline CDR1 and CDR2: KGHSH and LQKENI. CDR3 nucleotides: TGTGCCAGCTCACCTACAGGAAAATCCTACGAGCAGTACTTC. Its protein product is CASSPTGKSYEQYF.

Only one count was recorded for this clone. V gene TRBV19 combines with J gene TRBJ2-6; TRBD1 matches 9 bases. Trimming removed 2 bases from V and 0 bases from J; junction bases left unmatched: 2. The CDR3 runs to 17 residues. CDR1 and CDR2 from the germline V gene are LNHDA and SQIVND (reference sequence). Here the CDR3 DNA reads TGTGCCAGTAGTATATGGGACAGGGCCTCTGGGGCCAACGTCCTGACTTTC. It translates to CASSIWDRASGANVLTF.

The CDR3: CASRDREQNEQFF. The CDR3 DNA reads TGTGCCAGCCGGGACAGGGAACAAAATGAGCAGTTCTTC. This chain joins TRBV19 and TRBJ2-1; 9 bases agree with TRBD1. V lost 9 bases, J lost 7 bases, and 7 bases stayed unmatched. The germline CDR1 and CDR2 sequences are LNHDA and SQIVND (reference sequence). This CDR3 comprises 13 residues.

This clone came up a few times. V usage is TRBV7-3 and J usage is TRBJ2-2; possibly TRBD1 or TRBD2 for D (5 bases each). Germline CDR1 SGHTA, CDR2 FQGTGA. V was pared by 5 bases and J by 6 bases, with 16 bases between. The CDR3 has 15 residues. Here the CDR3 DNA reads TGTGCCAGCAGCCCCGACAGCCGGGGCGCCGGGGAGCTGTTTTTT. Residues: CASSPDSRGAGELFF.

J is TRBJ2-2 and V is TRBV6-1; D perhaps matches TRBD1 (6 bases). V dropped 7 bases and J dropped 2 bases, with 14 bases sitting between them. CDR1 is MNHNS and CDR2 is SASEGT in the germline V gene. The CDR3 contains 15 residues. The CDR3 coding sequence is TGTGCCAGCACCACGGGACAACCTAACACCGGGGAGCTGTTTTTT. Translated: CASTTGQPNTGELFF.

The chain carries TRBV7-2 and TRBJ2-7, with TRBD1 matching over 11 bases. Germline trimming cut 5 bases from V and 3 bases from J; bases unmatched to any gene: 6. CDR1 and CDR2 from the germline V gene are SGHTA and FQGNSA. The CDR3 runs 15 residues. This CDR3 is CASSTGQGAIYEQYF. For the CDR3, the DNA is TGTGCCAGCAGCACCGGACAGGGGGCAATCTACGAGCAGTACTTC. Supplemented by reference TRBV7-2 and TRBJ2-7, the full variable domain reads GAGVSQSPSNKVTEKGKDVELRCDPISGHTALYWYRQSLGQGLEFLIYFQGNSAPDKSGLPSDRFSAERTGGSVSTLTIQRTQQEDSAVYLCASSTGQGAIYEQYFGPGTRLTVT.

This chain links TRBV10-1 with TRBJ2-7; D tentatively reads TRBD1 or TRBD2 (5 bases each). Germline-derived CDR1 and CDR2 are WNHNN and SYGVQD (reference sequence). V lost 3 bases and J 3 bases, leaving 15 bases between the germline ends. The CDR3 totals 15 residues. The CDR3 sequence is CASSDSDRGFYEQYF. CDR3 coding DNA: TGCGCCAGCAGTGATTCCGACCGGGGCTTCTACGAGCAGTACTTC.

The chain joins TRBV6-1 to TRBJ2-3, with TRBD2 as a possible D gene (5 bases). Germline CDR1 is MNHNS and CDR2 is SASEGT. The V end was cut by 6 bases, the J end by 6 bases, with 10 bases between. This CDR3 is built from 12 residues. CDR3 nucleotide sequence: TGTGCCAGCAGCCCCGAGCGGGATACGCAGTATTTT. Translation gives CASSPERDTQYF.

The V and J genes are TRBV6-1 and TRBJ2-2, with D perhaps assigned TRBD1 or TRBD2 (5 bases each). V lost 7 bases and J lost 5, with 14 bases in between. The CDR3 spans 14 residues. The germline CDR1 and CDR2 sequences are MNHNS and SASEGT. The CDR3 spells CASKEGLPTGELFF. The CDR3 coding sequence is TGTGCCAGCAAAGAGGGGCTTCCAACCGGGGAGCTGTTTTTT.

The genes are TRBV18 and TRBJ2-7; 7 positions match TRBD1. J was trimmed by 0 bases and V by 6 bases; bases with no gene match: 11. CDR1 KGHSH and CDR2 LQKENI come from the germline V gene. This CDR3 is built from 16 residues. DNA for the CDR3: TGTGCCAGCTCCCGAGTAGGGACAGCGAGCTCCTACGAGCAGTACTTC. It yields the protein CASSRVGTASSYEQYF.

The rearrangement links TRBV14 to TRBJ2-6; D is ambiguous. CDR3 size: 14 residues. The germline V gene has CDR1 SGHDN and CDR2 FVKESK. V was shortened by 0 bases and J by 4 bases, with 4 bases between the two germline ends. The CDR3 nucleotides are TGTGCCAGCAGCCAAGATCCCGGGGCCAACGTCCTGACTTTC. Amino acids: CASSQDPGANVLTF.

The chain couples TRBV6-1 to TRBJ1-2, with D possibly being TRBD1 (6 bases). The CDR3 is 13 residues long. Looked up from germline, CDR1 is MNHNS and CDR2 is SASEGT. Between the trimmed V and J ends, which lost 5 bases and 4 bases, there was a span of 11 bases. The CDR3 region has the DNA TGTGCCAGCAGTCGGGACACCCCCTATGGCTACACCTTC. It encodes CASSRDTPYGYTF.

CDR3 loop: CASSPAGTGYDNEQFF. CDR3 nucleotide sequence: TGCGCCAGCAGCCCCGCGGGGACAGGGTACGATAATGAGCAGTTCTTC. The chain employs TRBV5-1 and TRBJ2-1; TRBD1 matches 9 bases. The germline V gene has CDR1 SGHRS and CDR2 YFSETQ. This CDR3 region has 16 residues. After removal of 4 bases from V and 7 bases from J, the junction contained 12 bases not matched to a gene.

This clone showed up just a few times. The chain has TRBV7-3 and TRBJ2-5; TRBD1 aligns across 7 bases. After removal of 1 base from V and 5 bases from J, the junction contained 7 bases not matched to a gene. CDR3 length: 15 amino acids. CDR1 and CDR2 (germline): SGHTA, FQGTGA. The CDR3 DNA sequence: TGTGCCAGCAGCTTAAATACAGGGGATGATGAGACCCAGTACTTC. It encodes CASSLNTGDDETQYF.

This clone was picked up a small number of times. The rearrangement joins TRBV27 to TRBJ2-3; D is perhaps TRBD1 or TRBD2 (6 bases each). Germline assignment: CDR1 MNHEY and CDR2 SMNVEV (reference sequence). V was clipped by 1 base and J by 4 bases, with 18 bases between them. This CDR3 is 17 amino acids long. The CDR3 coding sequence is TGTGCCAGCAGTTTATACCCTCCGGGGGCTGGATCAGATACGCAGTATTTT. This codes for CASSLYPPGAGSDTQYF.

This clone was picked up a small number of times. The rearrangement links TRBV28 to TRBJ1-2, with 8 bases matching TRBD1. This CDR3 comprises 15 residues. Germline loops: CDR1 MDHEN, CDR2 SYDVKM. The trim removed 6 bases at V and 0 bases at J, leaving 6 bases unmatched. CDR3 sequence (DNA): TGTGCCAGCAGACGGACAGGGCGGGCTAACTATGGCTACACCTTC. Amino acid sequence: CASRRTGRANYGYTF.

The chain couples TRBV27 to TRBJ1-5, with 7 bases aligning to TRBD1. The J segment lost 4 bases and the V segment lost 6 bases, leaving 6 bases of the junction unmatched. Germline V gives CDR1 MNHEY, CDR2 SMNVEV (reference sequence). The CDR3 is made up of 14 amino acids. The CDR3 loop reads CASRPTGRNQPQHF. CDR3 nucleotide sequence: TGTGCCAGCAGACCGACAGGGAGAAATCAGCCCCAGCATTTT.

As regards this clone: At the DNA level, this CDR3 is encoded by other sequences in the same sample as well. V usage is TRBV5-4 and J usage is TRBJ2-5; no reliable D call. CDR1 is SGHNT and CDR2 is YYREEE in the germline V gene (reference sequence). The CDR3 extends over 13 amino acids. Trimming left V 0 bases short and J 1 base short, with 4 bases between. The CDR3 reads CASSLDLQETQYF. In DNA, the CDR3 is TGTGCCAGCAGCTTGGACCTCCAAGAGACCCAGTACTTC.

V and J are TRBV27 and TRBJ1-3; no clear D gene. The CDR3 totals 14 residues. Per germline, CDR1 MNHEY and CDR2 SMNVEV (reference sequence). Trimming shortened V by 6 bases and J by 2 bases, and 11 bases separated the two germline ends. CDR3 DNA: TGTGCCAGCAGCCGCCACGGGGCTGGAAACACCATATATTTT. This codes for CASSRHGAGNTIYF.

This clone appeared a few times. This same CDR3 is encoded by further DNA sequences in the sample. The rearrangement links TRBV7-2 to TRBJ2-3; no clear D gene. Germline V lookup: CDR1 SGHTA, CDR2 FQGNSA. This CDR3 region has 12 residues. Trimming shortened V by 2 bases and J by 4 bases, and 4 bases separated the two germline ends. The CDR3 DNA is TGTGCCAGCAGCTTATATCCAGATACGCAGTATTTT. As protein: CASSLYPDTQYF.

This rearrangement joins TRBV28 to TRBJ1-2, with 11 nucleotides matching TRBD1. The CDR3 is 13 amino acids. From germline, CDR1 is MDHEN and CDR2 SYDVKM. J lost 4 bases, V lost 10 bases, and 5 bases had no gene match. CDR3 DNA sequence: TGTGCCACCAGGACAGGGGGCTTCTATGGCTACACCTTC. Translation: CATRTGGFYGYTF.

The chain uses TRBV6-1 and TRBJ2-3; 10 bases map to TRBD2. The germline V gene has CDR1 MNHNS and CDR2 SASEGT. Trimming at V came to 2 bases and at J to 3 bases, leaving 11 bases not matched to a gene. This CDR3 has 18 residues. CDR3 bases: TGTGCCAGCAGTGAAACATCCCTAGCGGGAGTTGGGACAGATACGCAGTATTTT. Translating it yields CASSETSLAGVGTDTQYF.

In this sample, this clone turned up many times. V gene TRBV6-1 combines with J gene TRBJ2-7; D possibly corresponds to TRBD2 (6 bases). Germline assignment: CDR1 MNHNS and CDR2 SASEGT. Between the trimmed V and J ends, which lost 6 bases and 4 bases, there was a span of 16 bases. The CDR3 totals 14 residues. CDR3 bases: TGTGCCAGCAGGTCGTTGGTAGCGGAATACGAGCAGTACTTC. Residues: CASRSLVAEYEQYF.

The rearrangement uses TRBV19 and TRBJ1-5, with D unclear. Germline V gene lookup returns CDR1 LNHDA and CDR2 SQIVND (reference sequence). The V end lost 3 bases, the J end lost 2 bases, and 11 bases lay between the germline ends. The CDR3 length is 15 residues. In nucleotides, the CDR3 is TGTGCCAGTAGTATTTCAGGATCGGGCAATCAGCCCCAGCATTTT. It translates to CASSISGSGNQPQHF.

This chain links TRBV7-7 with TRBJ2-7; 11 bases are a match to TRBD2. The CDR3 runs to 17 residues. V shed 5 bases, J shed 0 bases, and the junction held 9 bases outside the gene matches. Germline CDR1 is SSHAT and CDR2 is FNYEAQ (reference sequence). The CDR3 protein is CASSPRSLAGVSYEQYF. The CDR3 nucleotides are TGTGCCAGCAGCCCCCGCTCACTAGCGGGAGTCTCCTACGAGCAGTACTTC. The whole variable domain, filled in from reference TRBV7-7 and TRBJ2-7, reads GAGVSQSPRYKVTKRGQDVTLRCDPISSHATLYWYQQALGQGPEFLTYFNYEAQPDKSGLPSDRFSAERPEGSISTLTIQRTEQRDSAMYRCASSPRSLAGVSYEQYFGPGTRLTVT.

V is TRBV27 and J is TRBJ1-5; possible D gene TRBD1, 6 bases. V lost 6 bases and J 0 bases, leaving 12 bases between the germline ends. Germline V lookup: CDR1 MNHEY, CDR2 SMNVEV (reference sequence). The CDR3 spans 15 residues. CDR3 nucleotide sequence: TGTGCCAGCAGGCTGGGGGGCAGTAGCAATCAGCCCCAGCATTTT. This sequence encodes CASRLGGSSNQPQHF.